These T cell receptor beta chains were read from a single sample in a study of T cell changes during pregnancy in multiple sclerosis. Only in-frame clones appear in the TCRdb table, and some are missing; sequencing was by immunoSEQ multiplex PCR. The sample includes about 110,000 clones, roughly 90% of them seen just once. This sample comprised peripheral blood, obtained after pregnancy. The receptors shown here come from a female donor with multiple sclerosis, enrolled in a pregnancy study. CDR3s include the opening cysteine and the closing phenylalanine or tryptophan. The D gene is left open where the match is weak. The size field is filled for only some rows; it gives once, few, many or a size class.

>TRBV27|once|-|TRBJ1-2
TGTGCCAGCAGTTTTTCCACCCTCATGGGGGCCCGCTTCGATGGCTACACCTTC
CASSFSTLMGARFDGYTF
>TRBV6-6|once|TRBD2|TRBJ2-4
TGTGCCAGCAGTTACCCGACTAGCGGGGGGGTAGACATTCAGTACTTC
CASSYPTSGGVDIQYF
>TRBV13|-|TRBD2|TRBJ2-5
TGTGCCAGCAGCTTAGGCCAGGCGGGGGGTTTGGAGACCCAGTACTTC
CASSLGQAGGLETQYF
>TRBV5-8|-|TRBD1|TRBJ2-3
TGTGCCAGCAGCACCACCGGGACAGGGGGCTTCGGTACGCAGTATTTT
CASSTTGTGGFGTQYF
>TRBV11-2|-|-|TRBJ1-3
TGTGCCAGCAGCCCACCTAGCTCTGGAAACACCATATATTTT
CASSPPSSGNTIYF
>TRBV15|-|-|TRBJ2-6
TGTGCCACCAGCAGTAGACGATTCGACGGGAACTCTGGGGCCAACGTCCTGACTTTC
CATSSRRFDGNSGANVLTF
>TRBV10-1|-|TRBD2|TRBJ2-1
TGCGCCAGCAGTGAATCGGGAGGCGAGCAGTTCTTC
CASSESGGEQFF
>TRBV5-4|-|TRBD2|TRBJ2-3
TGTGCCAGCAGCCAAGGACTAGCGGGGGGGCCTAGCACAGATACGCAGTATTTT
CASSQGLAGGPSTDTQYF
>TRBV6-5|-|TRBD1|TRBJ1-2
TGTGCCAGCAGTTACCAGACAGGGGGCGGCTATGGCTACACCTTC
CASSYQTGGGYGYTF
>TRBV4-1|-|TRBD1|TRBJ1-1
TGCGCCAGCAGCCAGTTAGCAGGGGGCGCGGACACTGAAGCTTTCTTT
CASSQLAGGADTEAFF
>TRBV7-9|-|-|TRBJ1-2
TGTGCCAGCAGCCCAGCACAGGCTGGGTATGGCTACACCTTC
CASSPAQAGYGYTF
>TRBV5-1|-|-|TRBJ1-3
TGCGCCAGCAGCTTGGAGTTCGGGGGTGCTGGAAACACCATATATTTT
CASSLEFGGAGNTIYF
>TRBV10-3|-|TRBD1|TRBJ1-5
TGTGCCATCAGCTCTACAATAACAGGGGGCGGTCAGCCCCAGCATTTT
CAISSTITGGGQPQHF
>TRBV5-5|-|TRBD1|TRBJ1-2
TGTGCCAGCAGTCAAACTGGGACAGGGGAAACCCATGGCTACACCTTC
CASSQTGTGETHGYTF
>TRBV2|-|TRBD1|TRBJ2-2
TGTGCCAGCAGTGTTAAGGGGGCGGGCACCGGGGAGCTGTTTTTT
CASSVKGAGTGELFF
>TRBV27|-|-|TRBJ1-6
TGTGCCAGCAGTTTCATCGGCAGGTCGGCGTCACCCCTCCACTTT
CASSFIGRSASPLHF
>TRBV7-6|-|-|TRBJ2-1
TGTGCCAGCAGTTCTTGGGGGGGCGGGGGTTACAATGAGCAGTTCTTC
CASSSWGGGGYNEQFF
>TRBV19|once|-|TRBJ1-5
TGTGCCAGTAGTATGGGGCGAGGTAGGACCTCTGGAGGCAATCAGCCCCAGCATTTT
CASSMGRGRTSGGNQPQHF
>TRBV7-9|-|-|TRBJ2-7
TGTGCCAGCAGCTTGACAGGGAGGGAGCAGTACTTC
CASSLTGREQYF
>TRBV19|-|TRBD1|TRBJ1-5
TGTGCCAGTAACCCAGCAAAACAGGGGGCTCAGCCCCAGCATTTT
CASNPAKQGAQPQHF